Following are 14 T cell receptor beta chains from one sample sequenced in a study of Ad26.COV2.S vaccination and SARS-CoV-2 variants. This table comes from immunoSEQ multiplex PCR, and its TCRdb copy is limited to in-frame clones, with some not included. The table records roughly 420,000 clones, roughly 90% of them present only once. Treatment noted: roughly 20 received Ad26.COV2.S at low or high dose, single or two shots; about 5 received placebo; per-sample allocation not given. Collection of samples fell on day 63 after the first vaccine or placebo injection. Specimen: peripheral blood, collected in a trial of Ad26.COV2.S vaccine versus placebo. These receptor sequences come from a person aged 18-65 years who received the Ad26.COV2.S COVID-19 vaccine or a placebo.

The gene calls are TRBV3-1 (or the pseudogene TRBV3-2) and TRBJ1-2; a possible D gene is TRBD1 (5 bases). The CDR3 is 17 residues long. Trimming removed 0 bases from V and 6 bases from J, with 20 bases in between. Germline assignment: CDR1 LGHDT and CDR2 YNNKEL (reference sequence). The CDR3 nucleotides read TGTGCCAGCAGCCAAGACAATACACTCGGCAGGGTGAATGGCTACACCTTC. Encoded protein: CASSQDNTLGRVNGYTF.

This clone showed up just a few times. The chain links TRBV4-1 to TRBJ1-2, with TRBD1 identical over 8 bases. The CDR3 runs to 18 residues. Germline V lookup: CDR1 MGHRA, CDR2 YSYEKL. Trimming cost V 2 bases and J 5 bases; bases outside gene matches: 16. The CDR3 nucleotides read TGCGCCAGCAGCCAATTGGTTCGGACAGGGAAAAGGGGTTATGGCTACACCTTC. As protein: CASSQLVRTGKRGYGYTF.

The chain has TRBV5-6 and TRBJ2-5; either TRBD1 or TRBD2 may supply D (6 bases each). The ends were cut back, 1 base at V and 1 base at J, with 17 bases in the middle. There are 17 residues in the CDR3. The V gene's germline CDR1 is SGHDT and CDR2 YYEEEE. CDR3 sequence (DNA): TGTGCCAGCAGCTTGCGCTTGGGGGGCGGCGGCCAAGAGACCCAGTACTTC. Translating gives CASSLRLGGGGQETQYF.

Regarding this clone: Relative to the germline gene, one junction end is altered; a read error may explain this. This sequence joins TRBV7-7 and TRBJ2-3, with D maybe TRBD1 (5 bases). The CDR3 runs to 14 residues. Germline V lookup: CDR1 SSHAT, CDR2 FNYEAQ (reference sequence). The CDR3 DNA follows: TGTGCTAGCAGCTCCGACAGCAGCACAGATACGCAGTATTTT. Translating it yields CASSSDSSTDTQYF.

The chain joins TRBV30 to TRBJ1-3, with TRBD1 identical over 7 bases. J was trimmed by 6 bases and V by 7 bases; bases with no gene match: 6. Germline loops: CDR1 GTSNPN, CDR2 SVGIG (reference sequence). CDR3 length equals 12 residues. CDR3 nucleotides: TGTGCCTTGGACAGGTCGGAAAACACCATATATTTT. This gives the protein CALDRSENTIYF.

The chain employs TRBV28 and TRBJ1-5; 7 bases are shared with TRBD1. Trimming cost V 7 bases and J 4 bases; bases outside gene matches: 7. Germline CDR1 reads MDHEN; CDR2 reads SYDVKM. The CDR3 runs to 14 residues. The CDR3 DNA sequence: TGTGCCAGCACGGTCGGGACAGTTAATCAGCCCCAGCATTTT. It is translated as CASTVGTVNQPQHF.

J is TRBJ2-3 and V is TRBV24-1; 8 bases align to TRBD2. Germline V gives CDR1 KGHDR, CDR2 SFDVKD. This CDR3 has 15 amino acids. V dropped 3 bases and J dropped 3; count of bases not matched to a gene: 4. The CDR3 DNA is TGTGCCACCAGTGATCAAGGACTAGCTACAGATACGCAGTATTTT. It translates to CATSDQGLATDTQYF.

This chain joins TRBV11-3 and TRBJ2-5, with TRBD1 identical over 8 bases. From germline, CDR1 is SGHNT and CDR2 YENEEA. The CDR3 is 16 residues long. The J segment lost 2 bases and the V segment lost 5 bases, leaving 10 bases of the junction unmatched. The CDR3 nucleotides are TGTGCCAGCAGCAAGCAGGGGGCGCCCCAACAAGAGACCCAGTACTTC. Its protein is CASSKQGAPQQETQYF.

The rearrangement joins TRBV5-8 to TRBJ2-7; no firm D call. Looked up from germline, CDR1 is SGHTS and CDR2 is YDEGEE. Trimming removed 4 bases at V and 5 bases at J, with 10 bases between. The CDR3 contains 12 residues. The CDR3 sequence: CASSTRQDEQYF. The CDR3 DNA reads TGTGCCAGCAGCACTCGCCAGGACGAGCAGTACTTC. The variable domain in full, with the rest retrieved from reference TRBV5-8 and TRBJ2-7, is EAGVTQSPTHLIKTRGQQATLRCSPISGHTSVYWYQQALGLGLQFLLWYDEGEERNRGNFPPRFSGRQFPNYSSELNVNALELEDSALYLCASSTRQDEQYFGPGTRLTVT.

V usage is TRBV3-1 (or the pseudogene TRBV3-2) and J usage is TRBJ1-5; no definite D call. The V gene lost 1 base and the J gene lost 8 bases, with 12 bases spanning the gap. Germline lookup yields CDR1 LGHDT and CDR2 YNNKEL (reference sequence). The CDR3 is made up of 14 amino acids. The CDR3 DNA is TGTGCCAGCAGCCAAGTACCTGGAGATGAGCCCCAGCATTTT. Protein product: CASSQVPGDEPQHF.

This rearrangement joins TRBV6-5 to TRBJ2-7; D possibly uses TRBD1 or TRBD2 (5 bases each). This CDR3 region has 15 residues. Germline CDR1 is MNHEY and CDR2 is SVGAGI. The V end lost 8 bases, the J end lost 1 base, and 18 bases lay between the germline ends. CDR3 DNA sequence: TGTGCCAGCGGACACCGGGACCTCGGTTCCTACGAGCAGTACTTC. Its protein product is CASGHRDLGSYEQYF.

This clone was observed a single time. The rearrangement joins TRBV14 to TRBJ2-2; no reliable D call. Germline lookup yields CDR1 SGHDN and CDR2 FVKESK. Trimming took off 6 bases at V and 2 bases at J, with 10 bases between the two ends. This CDR3 contains 14 residues. CDR3 loop: CASRSLFNTGELFF. Here the CDR3 DNA reads TGTGCCAGCAGGAGTCTCTTCAACACCGGGGAGCTGTTTTTT.

This clone was counted between two and nine times. The V gene is TRBV2, the J gene TRBJ1-4; D not resolved. The V end was cut by 1 base, the J end by 10 bases, with 7 bases between. This CDR3 region has 12 residues. CDR1 and CDR2 (germline): SNHLY, FYNNEI. The CDR3 region has the DNA TGTGCCAGCAGTGAAGGGCCGGCAAAACTGTTTTTT. The encoded protein is CASSEGPAKLFF. Full variable domain (rest looked up from reference TRBV2 and TRBJ1-4): EPEVTQTPSHQVTQMGQEVILRCVPISNHLYFYWYRQILGQKVEFLVSFYNNEISEKSEIFDDQFSVERPDGSNFTLKIRSTKLEDSAMYFCASSEGPAKLFFGSGTQLSVL.

The chain couples TRBV6-6 to TRBJ2-7; no clear D. The CDR3 consists of 13 residues. Trimming stripped 2 bases from V and 3 bases from J, with 8 bases between. CDR1 is MNHNY and CDR2 is SVGAGI in the germline V gene (reference sequence). Here the CDR3 reads CASSYPNHYEQYF. The CDR3 bases are TGTGCCAGCAGTTACCCCAACCACTACGAGCAGTACTTC.